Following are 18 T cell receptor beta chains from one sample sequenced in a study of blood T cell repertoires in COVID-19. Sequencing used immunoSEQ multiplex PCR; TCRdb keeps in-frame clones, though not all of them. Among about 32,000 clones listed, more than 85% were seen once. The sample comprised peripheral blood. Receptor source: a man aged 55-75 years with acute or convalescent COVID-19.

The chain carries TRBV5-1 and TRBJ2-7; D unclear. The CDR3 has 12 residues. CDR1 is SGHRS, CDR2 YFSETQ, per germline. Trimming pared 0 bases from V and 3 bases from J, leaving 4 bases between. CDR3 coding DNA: TGCGCCAGCAGCTTGGGTCACTACGAGCAGTACTTC. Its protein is CASSLGHYEQYF.

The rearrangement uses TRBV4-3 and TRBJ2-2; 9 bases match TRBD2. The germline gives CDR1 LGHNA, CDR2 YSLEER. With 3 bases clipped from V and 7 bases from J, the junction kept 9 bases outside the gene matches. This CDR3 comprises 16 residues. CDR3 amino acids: CASSHNSGSYVGELFF. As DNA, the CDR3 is TGCGCCAGCAGCCATAATAGCGGGAGTTATGTCGGGGAGCTGTTTTTT.

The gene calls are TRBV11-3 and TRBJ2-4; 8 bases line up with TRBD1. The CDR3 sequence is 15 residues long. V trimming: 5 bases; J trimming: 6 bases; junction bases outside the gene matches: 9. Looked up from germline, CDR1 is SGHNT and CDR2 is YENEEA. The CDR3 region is CASSQRGTGGNIQYF. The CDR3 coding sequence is TGTGCCAGCAGCCAACGAGGAACAGGGGGAAACATTCAGTACTTC.

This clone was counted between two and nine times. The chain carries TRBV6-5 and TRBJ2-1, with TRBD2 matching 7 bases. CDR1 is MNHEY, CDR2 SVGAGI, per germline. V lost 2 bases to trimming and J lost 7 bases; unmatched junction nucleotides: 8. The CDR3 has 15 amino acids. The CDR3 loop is CASSYEAGVANEQFF. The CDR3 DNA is TGTGCCAGCAGTTACGAGGCGGGAGTAGCGAATGAGCAGTTCTTC.

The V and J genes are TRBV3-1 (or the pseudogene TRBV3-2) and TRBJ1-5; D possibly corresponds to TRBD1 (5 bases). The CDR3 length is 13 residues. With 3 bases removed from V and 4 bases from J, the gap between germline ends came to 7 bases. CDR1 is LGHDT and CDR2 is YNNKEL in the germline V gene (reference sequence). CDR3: CASSQGLNQPQHF. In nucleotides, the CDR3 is TGTGCCAGCAGCCAGGGACTGAATCAGCCCCAGCATTTT.

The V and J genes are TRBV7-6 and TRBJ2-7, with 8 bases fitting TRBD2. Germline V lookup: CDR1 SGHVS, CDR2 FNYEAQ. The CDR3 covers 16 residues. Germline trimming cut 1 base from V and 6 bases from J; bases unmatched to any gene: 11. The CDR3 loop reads CASSLERGRGKSEQYF. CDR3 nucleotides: TGTGCCAGCAGCTTAGAGCGGGGGCGCGGAAAGAGCGAGCAGTACTTC.

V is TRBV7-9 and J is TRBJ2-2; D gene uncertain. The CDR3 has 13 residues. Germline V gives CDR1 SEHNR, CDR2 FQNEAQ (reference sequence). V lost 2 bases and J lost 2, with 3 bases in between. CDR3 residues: CASSLLNTGELFF. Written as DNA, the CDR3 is TGTGCCAGCAGCTTATTAAACACCGGGGAGCTGTTTTTT.

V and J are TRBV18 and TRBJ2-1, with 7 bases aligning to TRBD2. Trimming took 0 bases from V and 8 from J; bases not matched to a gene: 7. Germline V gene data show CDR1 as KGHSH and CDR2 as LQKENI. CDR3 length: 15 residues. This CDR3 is CASSPPAGRGDEQFF. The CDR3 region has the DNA TGTGCCAGCTCACCACCAGCGGGACGGGGCGATGAGCAGTTCTTC.

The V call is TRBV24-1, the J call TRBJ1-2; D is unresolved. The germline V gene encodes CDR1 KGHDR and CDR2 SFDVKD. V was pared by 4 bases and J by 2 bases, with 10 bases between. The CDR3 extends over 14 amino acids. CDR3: CATSDADGNYGYTF. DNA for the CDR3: TGTGCCACCAGTGACGCAGACGGGAACTATGGCTACACCTTC.

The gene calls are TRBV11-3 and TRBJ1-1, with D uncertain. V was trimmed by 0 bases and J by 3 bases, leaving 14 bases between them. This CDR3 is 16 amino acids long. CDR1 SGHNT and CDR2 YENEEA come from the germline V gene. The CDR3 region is CASSLEGSGVYTEAFF. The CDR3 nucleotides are TGTGCCAGCAGCTTAGAGGGGAGCGGCGTCTACACTGAAGCTTTCTTT.

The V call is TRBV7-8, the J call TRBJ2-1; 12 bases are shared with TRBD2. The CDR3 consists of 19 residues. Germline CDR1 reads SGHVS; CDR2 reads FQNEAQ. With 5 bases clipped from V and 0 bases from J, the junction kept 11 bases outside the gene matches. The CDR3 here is CASSIRSTSGRGSYNEQFF. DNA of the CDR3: TGTGCCAGCAGCATCCGGTCGACTAGCGGGAGAGGCTCCTACAATGAGCAGTTCTTC.

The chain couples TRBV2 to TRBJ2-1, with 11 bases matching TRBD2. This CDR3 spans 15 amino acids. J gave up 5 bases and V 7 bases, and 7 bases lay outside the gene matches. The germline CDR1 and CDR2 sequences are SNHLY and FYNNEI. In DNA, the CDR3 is TGTGCCAGCACCCTGGGACTAGCGGACAACAATGAGCAGTTCTTC. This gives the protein CASTLGLADNNEQFF. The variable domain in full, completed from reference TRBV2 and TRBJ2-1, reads EPEVTQTPSHQVTQMGQEVILRCVPISNHLYFYWYRQILGQKVEFLVSFYNNEISEKSEIFDDQFSVERPDGSNFTLKIRSTKLEDSAMYFCASTLGLADNNEQFFGPGTRLTVL.

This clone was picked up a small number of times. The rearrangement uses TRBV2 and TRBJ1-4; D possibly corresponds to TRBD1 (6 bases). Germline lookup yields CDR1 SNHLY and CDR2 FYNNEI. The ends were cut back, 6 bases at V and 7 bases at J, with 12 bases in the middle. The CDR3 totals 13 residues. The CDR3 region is CASRTGGTEKLFF. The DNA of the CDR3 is TGTGCCAGCAGGACAGGTGGGACTGAAAAACTGTTTTTT.

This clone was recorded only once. The CDR3 bases are TGTGCCAGCAGCTTTGGGGGAGGGACTGAAGCTTTCTTT. The encoded protein is CASSFGGGTEAFF. The gene calls are TRBV7-9 and TRBJ1-1; D possibly corresponds to TRBD1 (5 bases). CDR3 length: 13 residues. CDR1 is SEHNR, CDR2 FQNEAQ, per germline (reference sequence). Trimming stripped 3 bases from V and 5 bases from J, with 10 bases between.

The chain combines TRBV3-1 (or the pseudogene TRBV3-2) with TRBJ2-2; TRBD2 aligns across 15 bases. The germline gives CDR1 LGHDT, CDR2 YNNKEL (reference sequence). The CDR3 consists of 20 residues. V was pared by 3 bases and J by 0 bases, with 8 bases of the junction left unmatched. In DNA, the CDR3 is TGTGCCAGCAGCCAGGTGGGACTAGCGGGAGGTAAACCGAACACCGGGGAGCTGTTTTTT. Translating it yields CASSQVGLAGGKPNTGELFF.

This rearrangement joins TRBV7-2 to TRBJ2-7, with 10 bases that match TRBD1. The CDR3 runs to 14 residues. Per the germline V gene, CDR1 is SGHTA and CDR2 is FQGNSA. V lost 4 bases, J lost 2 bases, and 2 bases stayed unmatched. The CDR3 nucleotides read TGTGCCAGCAGCTGGGGACAGGGGACCTACGAGCAGTACTTC. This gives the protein CASSWGQGTYEQYF.

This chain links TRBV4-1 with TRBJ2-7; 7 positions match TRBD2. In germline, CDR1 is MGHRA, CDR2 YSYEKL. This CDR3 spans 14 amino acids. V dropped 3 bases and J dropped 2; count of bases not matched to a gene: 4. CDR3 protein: CASSQEGLAYEQYF. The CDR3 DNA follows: TGCGCCAGCAGCCAGGAAGGACTAGCCTACGAGCAGTACTTC.

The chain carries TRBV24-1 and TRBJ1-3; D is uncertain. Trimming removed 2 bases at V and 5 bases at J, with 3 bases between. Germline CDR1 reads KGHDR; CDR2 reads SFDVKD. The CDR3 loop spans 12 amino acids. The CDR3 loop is CATSDSRNTIYF. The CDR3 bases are TGTGCCACCAGTGATTCTAGAAACACCATATATTTT.